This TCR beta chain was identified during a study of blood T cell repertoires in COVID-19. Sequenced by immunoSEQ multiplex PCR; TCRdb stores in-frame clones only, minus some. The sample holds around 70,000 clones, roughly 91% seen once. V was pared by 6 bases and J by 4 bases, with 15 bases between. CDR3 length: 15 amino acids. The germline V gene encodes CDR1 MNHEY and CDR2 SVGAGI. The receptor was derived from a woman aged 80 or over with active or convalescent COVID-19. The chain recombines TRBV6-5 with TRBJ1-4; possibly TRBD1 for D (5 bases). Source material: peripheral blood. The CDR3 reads CASSAWGEGNEKLFF. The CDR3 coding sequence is TGTGCCAGCAGCGCCTGGGGGGAAGGTAATGAAAAACTGTTTTTT.